Listed here is a single T cell receptor beta chain. Germline V gene sequence: CDR1 KGHDR, CDR2 SFDVKD. V lost 4 bases and J lost 1, with 12 bases in between. This CDR3 is 15 amino acids long. This entry is derived from a study of blood T cell repertoires in COVID-19. About the research overall: Acute and convalescent COVID-19 samples came from the United States, Italy and Spain.

Profiled with immunoSEQ multiplex PCR; TCRdb holds only in-frame clones, not every one. Of 210,000 or so clones detected, 70% to 90% appear once; the ten largest clones hold 3.5% to 4.5%. The source of this sequence is a man younger than 40 with acute COVID-19. The sequenced material came from PBMCs or T cells enriched from blood (not recorded which). The chain recombines TRBV24-1 with TRBJ1-2, with a possible D match to TRBD1 (6 bases). The CDR3, as DNA: TGTGCCACCAGTGACCAAAACAGGGATAACTATGGCTACACCTTC. Protein product: CATSDQNRDNYGYTF.